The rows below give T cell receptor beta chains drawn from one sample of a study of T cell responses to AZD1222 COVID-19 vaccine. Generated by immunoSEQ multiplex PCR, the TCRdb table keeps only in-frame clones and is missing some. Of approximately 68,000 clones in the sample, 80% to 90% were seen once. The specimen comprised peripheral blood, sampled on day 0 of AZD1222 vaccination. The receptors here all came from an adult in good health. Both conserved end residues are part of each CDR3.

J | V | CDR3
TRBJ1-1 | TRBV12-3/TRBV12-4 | CASSLRGYTEAFF
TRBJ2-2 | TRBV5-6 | CASSLETGHVAGELFF
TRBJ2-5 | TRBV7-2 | CASSLARGKREAQYF
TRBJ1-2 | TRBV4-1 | CASSQSTGTYGYTF
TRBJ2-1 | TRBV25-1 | CASSKTGTSSNNEQFF
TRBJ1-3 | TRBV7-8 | CASSRPQEGNTIYF
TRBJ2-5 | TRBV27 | CASSHGTEGETQYF
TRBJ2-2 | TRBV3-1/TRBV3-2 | CASSRGGARTELFF
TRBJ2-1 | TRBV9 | CASSPRLQGVGNEQFF
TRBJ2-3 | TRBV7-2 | CASSLGLEGDTQYF
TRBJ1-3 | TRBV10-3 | CATGLASGSGNTIYF
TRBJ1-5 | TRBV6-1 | CASSVPGGAGSNQPQHF
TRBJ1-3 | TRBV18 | CASSPPIHPTPGTIYF
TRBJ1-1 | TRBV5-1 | CASSLDPEYTEAFF
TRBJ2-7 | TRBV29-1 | CSVEAGDSYEQYF
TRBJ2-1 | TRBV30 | CAWTRAEDPYNEQFF
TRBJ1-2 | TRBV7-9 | CASSSGYYGYTF
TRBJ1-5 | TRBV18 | CASSPLQGGDQPQHF
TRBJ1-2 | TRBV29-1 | CSVTFGTGGAVGVGYTF
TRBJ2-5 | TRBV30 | CAWGDSETQYF
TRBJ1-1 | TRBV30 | CAWSARGEAFF
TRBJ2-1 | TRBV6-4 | CASSATSGGISEQFF
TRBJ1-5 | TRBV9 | CASSADPRSNQPQHF
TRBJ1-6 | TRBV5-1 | CASSSTNDRAPLHF
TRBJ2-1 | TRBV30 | CAWSTGGKAYNEQFF
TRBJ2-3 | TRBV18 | CASSDPDGTDTQYF
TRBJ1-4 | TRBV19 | CASTDRGNEKLFF
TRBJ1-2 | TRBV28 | CASSLDGYTF
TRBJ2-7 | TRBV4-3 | CASSQGRAGYEQYF
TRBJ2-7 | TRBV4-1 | CASSQDQGVSYEQYF
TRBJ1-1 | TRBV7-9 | CASSFPGAFF
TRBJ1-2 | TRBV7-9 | CASSLEGQGLVGYTF
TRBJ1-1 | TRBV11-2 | CASSLGWNTEAFF
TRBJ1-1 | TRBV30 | CAWSVETEAFF
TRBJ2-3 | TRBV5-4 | CASSKPGTSDTDTQYF
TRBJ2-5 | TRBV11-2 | CASSRPGTGEETQYF
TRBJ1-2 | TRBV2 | CASSEVLGHGYTF
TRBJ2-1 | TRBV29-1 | CSVERQGAIEQFF
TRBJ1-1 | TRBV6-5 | CASSTGTGRSQAFF
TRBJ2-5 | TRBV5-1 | CASSLEGQRQETQYF
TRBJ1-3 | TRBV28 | CASSLGRIFSGNTIYF
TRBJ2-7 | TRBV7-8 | CASSSPYRGEQYF
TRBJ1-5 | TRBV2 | CASSGHRRSWGSNQPQHF
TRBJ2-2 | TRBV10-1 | CASNWVQENTGELFF
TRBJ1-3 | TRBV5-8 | CASSLGLLEAGNTIYF
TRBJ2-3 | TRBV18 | CASSPLLAGETDTQYF
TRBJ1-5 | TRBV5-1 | CASSLGVDQPQHF
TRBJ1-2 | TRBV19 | CASHRDRGLGGYTF
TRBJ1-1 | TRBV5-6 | CASSVDRAGTEAFF
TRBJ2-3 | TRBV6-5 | CASSPYLGTDTQYF
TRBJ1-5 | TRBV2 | CASKGARNQPQHF
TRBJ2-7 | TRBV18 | CASSLGSGGYEQYF
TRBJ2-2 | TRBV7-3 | CASRRRGGGNTGELFF
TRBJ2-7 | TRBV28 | CASRPGASPRSYEQYF